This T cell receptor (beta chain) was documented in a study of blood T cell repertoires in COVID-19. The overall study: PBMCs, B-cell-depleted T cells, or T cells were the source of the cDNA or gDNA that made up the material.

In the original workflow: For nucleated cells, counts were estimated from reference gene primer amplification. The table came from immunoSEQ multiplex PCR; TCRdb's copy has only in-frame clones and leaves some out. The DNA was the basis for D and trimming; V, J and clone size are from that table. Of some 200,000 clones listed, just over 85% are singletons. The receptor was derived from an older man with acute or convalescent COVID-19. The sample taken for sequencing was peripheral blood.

The chain's CDR3 is CASSEGWGANEKLFF. For the CDR3, the DNA is TGTGCCAGCAGTGAAGGCTGGGGAGCTAATGAAAAACTGTTTTTT. The chain carries TRBV6-1 and TRBJ1-4; D gene unclear. This CDR3 has 15 residues. The ends were cut back, 1 base at V and 3 bases at J, with 9 bases in the middle. Germline CDR1 and CDR2: MNHNS and SASEGT.